Listed here is a single T cell receptor (beta chain). Its antigen is undetermined. This record comes from a study of cytomegalovirus exposure and HLA in healthy donors. Study at large: An early data release held tens of millions of unique TCRs from HLA-typed donors.

General study results and limits: There were several of the most significant clusters that appeared linked to common viral pathogens in a later analysis.

The junction had 2 bases not matched to a gene; V was cut back by 2 bases and J by 6 bases. The CDR3 loop spans 14 amino acids. CDR1 and CDR2 (germline): LGHNA, YNFKEQ. With 60 Vbeta and 13 Jbeta primers, the PCR was carried out. Here immunoSEQ multiplex PCR was the method, and the copy in TCRdb shows in-frame clones only, minus some. The repertoire includes roughly 23,000 clones, around 82% of them detected once, and approximately 7% sits in the top ten. What was sequenced was PBMCs. The source is a man between 60 and 75 years old in good health and CMV-seronegative. This chain connects TRBV4-2 to TRBJ1-1; TRBD1 agrees at 11 bases. The CDR3 nucleotides read TGTGCCAGCAGCCAACCGGACAGGGGGCCTGAAGCTTTCTTT. This sequence encodes CASSQPDRGPEAFF.